These 32 T cell receptor beta chains came from one sample sequenced in a study of OX40 agonist ivuxolimab in advanced cancers. Only in-frame clones appear in the TCRdb table, and some are missing; sequencing was by immunoSEQ multiplex PCR. The sample consists of roughly 40,000 clones, roughly nine tenths of them appearing once. Sequencing used CD4+ or CD8+ T cells sorted from blood, obtained in a trial of the OX40 agonist ivuxolimab. The receptors shown here come from an adult with an advanced solid tumor such as melanoma, head and neck, liver or kidney cancer.

The chain recombines TRBV7-3 with TRBJ1-1, with D unclear. This CDR3 is 15 amino acids long. V was shortened by 5 bases and J by 1 base, with 14 bases between the two germline ends. The germline gives CDR1 SGHTA, CDR2 FQGTGA. CDR3 bases: TGTGCCAGCAGCCCCGGTGGTTGGGGGAACACTGAAGCTTTCTTT. Its protein is CASSPGGWGNTEAFF.

The chain uses TRBV11-2 and TRBJ2-1; D uncertain. Germline CDR1 SGHAT, CDR2 FQNNGV. The CDR3 sequence is 17 residues long. Trimming took 1 base from V and 5 from J, leaving 18 bases between them. This CDR3 is CASSLVIRSHNNNEQFF. The CDR3 DNA sequence: TGTGCCAGCAGCTTAGTAATTCGGAGCCACAATAACAATGAGCAGTTCTTC.

The chain couples TRBV7-2 to TRBJ1-3; TRBD1 agrees at 8 bases. The junction had 4 bases not matched to a gene; V was cut back by 3 bases and J by 3 bases. The CDR3 sequence is 15 residues long. From germline, CDR1 is SGHTA and CDR2 FQGNSA. The CDR3 sequence is CASSFGQGSGNTIYF. CDR3 bases: TGTGCCAGCAGCTTCGGACAGGGCAGTGGAAACACCATATATTTT.

This rearrangement joins TRBV2 to TRBJ2-1; D is ambiguous. The CDR3 totals 11 residues. Germline lookup yields CDR1 SNHLY and CDR2 FYNNEI. V was trimmed by 4 bases and J by 5 bases, leaving 3 bases between them. CDR3 nucleotide sequence: TGTGCCAGCAGTGGTAACAATGAGCAGTTCTTC. Translated: CASSGNNEQFF.

V and J are TRBV19 and TRBJ2-7; D unresolved. CDR1 is LNHDA and CDR2 is SQIVND in the germline V gene (reference sequence). The CDR3 is made up of 14 amino acids. The ends were cut back, 0 bases at V and 4 bases at J, with 10 bases in the middle. CDR3 in DNA: TGTGCCAGTAGTATAGATCTAAGCCGATACGAGCAGTACTTC. Translation: CASSIDLSRYEQYF.

The rearrangement links TRBV19 to TRBJ1-2, with TRBD1 matching over 10 bases. With V trimmed by 1 base and J by 7 bases, 9 bases remained unmatched. The CDR3 totals 16 residues. Germline lookup yields CDR1 LNHDA and CDR2 SQIVND (reference sequence). CDR3 sequence (DNA): TGTGCCAGTAGTATAGGACAGGGGGCGCGGCGGAGTGGCTACACCTTC. It yields the protein CASSIGQGARRSGYTF.

The chain carries TRBV27 and TRBJ2-6; possible D gene TRBD2, 6 bases. V was trimmed by 7 bases and J by 2 bases, leaving 12 bases between them. In germline, CDR1 is MNHEY, CDR2 SMNVEV (reference sequence). The CDR3 loop spans 15 amino acids. This chain's CDR3 is CASTLGGAGANVLTF. CDR3 bases: TGTGCCAGCACTCTGGGCGGGGCTGGGGCCAACGTCCTGACTTTC.

The chain joins TRBV15 to TRBJ2-2; D might be TRBD1 (6 bases). This CDR3 is 14 amino acids long. The V and J ends lost 8 bases and 0 bases respectively, with 10 bases between them. Germline CDR1 reads LNHNV; CDR2 reads YYDKDF (reference sequence). CDR3 protein: CATGQGTNTGELFF. The CDR3 DNA sequence: TGTGCCACCGGTCAGGGGACGAACACCGGGGAGCTGTTTTTT.

The gene calls are TRBV6-5 and TRBJ2-7; a weak D match, TRBD2 (5 bases). Trimming pared 0 bases from V and 7 bases from J, leaving 10 bases between. Germline assignment: CDR1 MNHEY and CDR2 SVGAGI. The CDR3 has 13 amino acids. CDR3 coding DNA: TGTGCCAGCAGTTACTCGAGTTCGGGGGAGCAGTACTTC. Its translation is CASSYSSSGEQYF.

The gene calls are TRBV27 and TRBJ1-6, with 8 bases aligning to TRBD1. The V and J ends lost 6 bases and 3 bases, in that order; junction bases with no gene match: 4. There are 15 residues in the CDR3. CDR1 is MNHEY and CDR2 is SMNVEV in the germline V gene (reference sequence). DNA of the CDR3: TGTGCCAGCAGAGGGGGACAGGTCTATAATTCACCCCTCCACTTT. It translates to CASRGGQVYNSPLHF.

The V gene is TRBV2, the J gene TRBJ2-1, with 7 bases fitting TRBD2. Germline CDR1 reads SNHLY; CDR2 reads FYNNEI. The CDR3 contains 15 residues. The V segment lost 6 bases and the J segment 8 bases; nucleotides outside the gene matches: 13. The CDR3 nucleotides are TGTGCCAGCAGGGGTGACGGGGGGTTTGGCTATGAGCAGTTCTTC. It encodes CASRGDGGFGYEQFF.

This chain uses TRBV19 with TRBJ2-7; 9 bases align to TRBD2. J lost 3 bases, V lost 3 bases, and 3 bases had no gene match. The germline CDR1 and CDR2 sequences are LNHDA and SQIVND (reference sequence). CDR3 length: 14 amino acids. DNA for the CDR3: TGTGCCAGTAGTATTGGAGCGGGAGGCTACGAGCAGTACTTC. Its protein product is CASSIGAGGYEQYF.

This chain joins TRBV6-6 and TRBJ2-1; D ambiguous. CDR3 length equals 11 residues. Germline V gene data show CDR1 as MNHNY and CDR2 as SVGAGI (reference sequence). V lost 5 bases, J lost 9 bases, and 8 bases lay in between. The CDR3 here is CASSDPFEQFF. CDR3 DNA: TGTGCCAGCAGTGACCCGTTTGAGCAGTTCTTC.

J is TRBJ2-7 and V is TRBV6-5; D gene uncertain. The CDR3 contains 11 residues. V was pared by 6 bases and J by 5 bases, with 8 bases between. Germline V CDR1 and CDR2: MNHEY, SVGAGI. CDR3 nucleotide sequence: TGTGCCAGCAGGGCAGCTAACGAGCAGTACTTC. The encoded protein is CASRAANEQYF.

The CDR3 loop reads CASSIRDFEETQYF. The CDR3 DNA is TGTGCCAGCAGCATACGGGACTTCGAGGAGACCCAGTACTTC. The V call is TRBV9, the J call TRBJ2-5; the D gene is possibly TRBD2 (6 bases). The CDR3 sequence is 14 residues long. Trimming removed 4 bases at V and 5 bases at J, with 15 bases between. The germline gives CDR1 SGDLS, CDR2 YYNGEE.

The chain has TRBV7-9 and TRBJ1-5; D is unresolved. The germline V and J ends were trimmed by 5 bases and 4 bases, with 6 bases remaining between them. Germline-derived CDR1 and CDR2 are SEHNR and FQNEAQ (reference sequence). The length of the CDR3 is 12 residues. The CDR3 reads CASSLQNQPQHF. The CDR3 nucleotides are TGTGCCAGCAGCCTCCAAAATCAGCCCCAGCATTTT.

The chain carries TRBV5-1 and TRBJ2-1; unclear D gene. Germline V gene sequence: CDR1 SGHRS, CDR2 YFSETQ. The length of the CDR3 is 12 residues. Trimming took off 4 bases at V and 6 bases at J, with 8 bases between the two ends. The CDR3 reads CASSLESNEQFF. For the CDR3, the DNA is TGCGCCAGCAGCCTGGAAAGCAATGAGCAGTTCTTC.

This chain joins TRBV30 and TRBJ1-5; weak D call: TRBD1 (5 bases). The germline V and J ends were trimmed by 5 bases and 3 bases, with 17 bases remaining between them. Germline loops: CDR1 GTSNPN, CDR2 SVGIG (reference sequence). The CDR3 consists of 15 residues. This chain's CDR3 is CAWARMGGDNQPQHF. The CDR3 coding sequence is TGTGCCTGGGCCCGTATGGGGGGGGACAATCAGCCCCAGCATTTT.

The chain uses TRBV5-3 and TRBJ2-7, with 9 bases lining up with TRBD2. TRBV5-3 is filed as an ORF, its function uncertain. The CDR3 runs to 16 residues. Trimming at V came to 3 bases and at J to 7 bases, leaving 14 bases not matched to a gene. This CDR3 is CARSSPGVAGDAEQYF. CDR3 DNA sequence: TGTGCCAGAAGCTCTCCGGGGGTAGCGGGAGACGCGGAGCAGTACTTC.

The chain recombines TRBV7-9 with TRBJ1-2; D call uncertain. The V and J ends lost 5 bases and 4 bases respectively, with 23 bases between them. This CDR3 is 17 amino acids long. CDR1 is SEHNR and CDR2 is FQNEAQ in the germline V gene (reference sequence). This CDR3 reads CASSPRGEEYRGYGYTF. CDR3 coding DNA: TGTGCCAGCAGCCCCCGCGGAGAGGAGTACCGAGGCTATGGCTACACCTTC.

The chain links TRBV4-1 to TRBJ2-2, with TRBD2 matching 15 bases. CDR3 length: 17 amino acids. Unmatched junction bases numbered 4, after V lost 1 base and J lost 7 bases. Germline assignment: CDR1 MGHRA and CDR2 YSYEKL. The chain's CDR3 is CASSQGTSGRVIGELFF. CDR3 nucleotides: TGCGCCAGCAGCCAAGGGACTAGCGGGAGGGTAATCGGGGAGCTGTTTTTT.

This sequence joins TRBV7-9 and TRBJ2-1, with a possible D match to TRBD1 (6 bases). The CDR3 covers 15 residues. Looked up from germline, CDR1 is SEHNR and CDR2 is FQNEAQ (reference sequence). V was cut by 5 bases and J by 2 bases, with 13 bases left in between. The CDR3 region has the DNA TGTGCCAGCAGCCGTTCCAGGGGTGCCTACAATGAGCAGTTCTTC. Its translation is CASSRSRGAYNEQFF.

The CDR3 coding sequence is TGCAGCGTTGCGGATTCTTACGAGCAGTACTTC. It translates to CSVADSYEQYF. The gene calls are TRBV29-1 and TRBJ2-7; D ambiguous. The V and J ends lost 4 bases and 4 bases respectively, with 8 bases between them. The V gene's germline CDR1 is SQVTM and CDR2 ANQGSEA. The CDR3 totals 11 residues.

The chain links TRBV29-1 to TRBJ2-2; possibly TRBD2 for D (6 bases). This CDR3 is 12 amino acids long. Trimming cost V 6 bases and J 6 bases, with 11 bases left between them. Germline V gives CDR1 SQVTM, CDR2 ANQGSEA. Here the CDR3 reads CSVTGVAGELFF. The CDR3 DNA is TGCAGCGTAACGGGGGTGGCCGGGGAGCTGTTTTTT.

The CDR3 region has the DNA TGCGCCAGCAGCGGTCAGCCAGATCAGCCCCAGCATTTT. It translates to CASSGQPDQPQHF. The chain combines TRBV4-1 with TRBJ1-5; no firm D call. Trimming pared 5 bases from V and 5 bases from J, leaving 10 bases between. The CDR3 is made up of 13 amino acids. Germline V CDR1 and CDR2: MGHRA, YSYEKL.

By its share, this clone is large. The chain couples TRBV7-9 to TRBJ2-3; 9 bases align to TRBD1. The ends lost 5 bases at V and 0 bases at J; junction bases unmatched: 6. Germline V gives CDR1 SEHNR, CDR2 FQNEAQ (reference sequence). The CDR3 is made up of 16 amino acids. CDR3 nucleotides: TGTGCCAGCAGCCACAGGGGGCCCGATAGCACAGATACGCAGTATTTT. Its translation is CASSHRGPDSTDTQYF.

This chain links TRBV7-6 with TRBJ2-5, with D perhaps given as TRBD1 or TRBD2 (5 bases each). The CDR3 covers 13 residues. V was cut by 5 bases and J by 9 bases, with 16 bases left in between. The germline V gene has CDR1 SGHVS and CDR2 FNYEAQ. The CDR3 loop is CASSHRGSWAQYF. The CDR3 region has the DNA TGTGCCAGCAGCCATCGGGGCAGCTGGGCCCAGTACTTC.

Comments on this clone: The junction differs from germline at one of its ends, possibly a read error. V usage is TRBV28 and J usage is TRBJ2-7; 10 bases match TRBD1. CDR1 and CDR2 (germline): MDHEN, SYDVKM. The CDR3 has 14 residues. CDR3 nucleotides: TGTGCCAGCACTTTAGGACAGGGGGGCTACGAGCAGTACTTC. This translates into CASTLGQGGYEQYF.

V is TRBV6-6 and J is TRBJ2-1; 8 positions agree with TRBD2. Germline loops: CDR1 MNHNY, CDR2 SVGAGI (reference sequence). The CDR3 spans 13 residues. V shed 6 bases, J shed 7 bases, and the junction held 5 bases outside the gene matches. In DNA form, the CDR3 reads TGTGCCAGCAGACCCGGGACTAGGAATGAGCAGTTCTTC. Translated, it gives CASRPGTRNEQFF.

The CDR3 reads CASSTGTVYGYTF. CDR3 nucleotide sequence: TGTGCCAGTAGCACCGGGACAGTCTATGGCTACACCTTC. The chain is built from TRBV19 and TRBJ1-2; 7 bases align to TRBD1. Germline V gene data show CDR1 as LNHDA and CDR2 as SQIVND (reference sequence). This CDR3 is 13 amino acids long. The V gene end was trimmed by 6 bases and the J gene end by 4 bases; junction bases not matched to a gene: 5.

This clone was seen just once. J is TRBJ1-2 and V is TRBV19, with no clear D. CDR3 size: 14 residues. With 5 bases removed from V and 1 base from J, the gap between germline ends came to 11 bases. CDR1 LNHDA and CDR2 SQIVND come from the germline V gene (reference sequence). The chain's CDR3 is CASSPGGLNYGYTF. The CDR3 DNA reads TGTGCCAGTAGTCCTGGAGGCCTTAACTATGGCTACACCTTC.

This clone was picked up one time. One end of the junction fails to match germline, which may point to a read error. This chain connects TRBV28 to TRBJ2-7; maybe TRBD1 (8 bases). The CDR3 consists of 15 residues. Looked up from germline, CDR1 is MDHEN and CDR2 is SYDVKM. CDR3 sequence: CTSSSNRGGPYEQYF. The DNA for the CDR3 is TGTACCAGCAGTTCAAACAGGGGGGGCCCCTACGAGCAGTACTTC.